The 4 T cell receptor beta chains in this list originate from one sample, sequenced in a study of blood T cells in healthy people across ages. A second about 7 to 11 cycle PCR used barcoded and J-beta primers. Each CDR3 protein gets one entry after TCRdb re-called the 5' RACE reads with MiXCR. There are over a million distinct CDR3 sequences in the sample; about 45% occur only once, and about 4.1% lies in the top ten. The material sequenced was blood. The receptors here all came from a woman aged 18-30 years in good health.

This clonotype was seen a few times. The chain links TRBV28 to TRBJ1-2; D call uncertain. Germline CDR1 reads MDHEN; CDR2 reads SYDVKM. With 7 bases removed from V and 4 bases from J, the gap between germline ends came to 16 bases. CDR3 length: 14 residues. Here the CDR3 reads CASTSTGKSYGYTF. CDR3 DNA: TGTGCCAGCACCTCGACGGGGAAGAGCTATGGCTACACCTTC.

V gene TRBV6-2 or TRBV6-3 combines with J gene TRBJ2-1, with 11 bases lining up with TRBD1. CDR1 MNHEY and CDR2 SVGEGT come from the germline V gene. The CDR3 is made up of 16 amino acids. V dropped 5 bases and J dropped 7; count of bases not matched to a gene: 10. CDR3 nucleotide sequence: TGTGCCAGCAGTGACCTTAGGACAGGGGGCGCGAATGAGCAGTTCTTC. This gives the protein CASSDLRTGGANEQFF.

The chain has TRBV6-2 or TRBV6-3 and TRBJ1-5, with D possibly being TRBD1 (5 bases). The CDR3 has 14 residues. V was trimmed by 8 bases and J by 2 bases, leaving 13 bases between them. Per the germline V gene, CDR1 is MNHEY and CDR2 is SVGEGT. This CDR3 is CASRSRDGNQPQHF. The DNA of the CDR3 is TGTGCCAGCCGAAGCCGGGACGGCAATCAGCCCCAGCATTTT.

This clonotype appeared once. The V call is TRBV7-2, the J call TRBJ2-5; the D gene is possibly TRBD2 (6 bases). This CDR3 region has 14 residues. CDR1 and CDR2 from the germline V gene are SGHTA and FQGNSA. Trimming cost V 2 bases and J 11 bases, with 18 bases left between them. The CDR3 region is CASSLRRDGNEQYF. CDR3 coding DNA: TGTGCCAGCAGCTTACGGCGGGACGGCAATGAGCAGTACTTC.